This T cell receptor beta chain originates from a study of cytomegalovirus exposure and HLA in healthy donors. Whole-study findings and limits: Presence/absence analyses supposed approximately even sequencing depth among donors. About 87% or about 30% of the time was how often most TCR beta V segments were productive, according to an earlier analysis. Later on, analysis showed that most CMV-associated TCR beta chains appeared to be HLA-restricted.

As concerns this clone: Its antigen is not known.

CDR3 length: 14 residues. With 6 bases removed from V and 0 bases from J, the gap between germline ends came to 12 bases. Germline V gene lookup returns CDR1 MDHEN and CDR2 SYDVKM. PCR amplification relied on 60 Vbeta primers (plus 13 Jbeta primers). Using immunoSEQ multiplex PCR, the repertoire was profiled, and TCRdb retains in-frame clones only, with some absent. The sample contains 190,000 or so clones, 80% to 85% of which appear only once. This TCR was recovered from a woman in her fifties or sixties in good health and CMV-seropositive. This chain joins TRBV28 and TRBJ2-7; a possible D gene is TRBD1 (6 bases). The sample was PBMCs. The CDR3 DNA reads TGTGCCAGCAGACTAAGGGGGAGCTCCTACGAGCAGTACTTC. This sequence encodes CASRLRGSSYEQYF.